These T cell receptor beta chains were read from a single sample in a study of OX40 agonist ivuxolimab in advanced cancers. Sequencing used immunoSEQ multiplex PCR; TCRdb keeps in-frame clones, though not all of them. The sample contains about 83,000 clones, more than 80% of which appear only once. Source: CD4+ or CD8+ T cells sorted from blood, taken in a trial of the OX40 agonist ivuxolimab. Every receptor here comes from an adult with an advanced solid tumor such as melanoma, head and neck, liver or kidney cancer. CDR3s include the opening cysteine and the closing phenylalanine or tryptophan. The D gene is left open where the match is weak. Where a row states a size, it is once, few, many or the class of an expanded clone; other rows omit it.

abundance	v_gene	d_gene	j_gene	CDR3nt	CDR3aa
-	TRBV5-4	-	TRBJ2-1	TGTGCCAGCAGCTTTACCCCGGGACCCTCCTACAATGAGCAGTTCTTC	CASSFTPGPSYNEQFF
-	TRBV7-9	-	TRBJ1-3	TGTGCCAGCAGCTTAGTGGCGGCGGGTCGAAACACCATATATTTT	CASSLVAAGRNTIYF
-	TRBV14	-	TRBJ2-4	TGTGCCAGCAGCCAACTACAGGGTTACATTCAGTACTTC	CASSQLQGYIQYF
once	TRBV7-9	-	TRBJ2-2	TGTGCCAGCAGCTTTGAATACACCGGGGAGCTGTTTTTT	CASSFEYTGELFF
-	TRBV7-9	-	TRBJ2-1	TGTGCCAGCAGCACCAACCAGGGAGGTGAGCAGTTCTTC	CASSTNQGGEQFF
-	TRBV27	TRBD1	TRBJ2-6	TGTGCCAGCAGTTCCGGACAGGGGGCTTTGGCTGGGGCCAACGTCCTGACTTTC	CASSSGQGALAGANVLTF
-	TRBV4-3	TRBD1	TRBJ1-3	TGCGCCAGCAGCCATCGAGAGAGACAGGGGGTTGGAAACACCATATATTTT	CASSHRERQGVGNTIYF
few	TRBV4-3	-	TRBJ1-5	TGCGCCAGCAGCCAAGGACTTGATCAGCCCCAGCATTTT	CASSQGLDQPQHF
-	TRBV6-6	-	TRBJ1-1	TGTGCCAGCAATACAGGGACTGAAGCTTTCTTT	CASNTGTEAFF
-	TRBV15	-	TRBJ1-1	TGTGCCACCAGCAGCGGCAGGGGTTTATCTGAAGCTTTCTTT	CATSSGRGLSEAFF
-	TRBV6-5	-	TRBJ2-2	TGTGCCAGCAGCTTTAACACAGGGGAGCTGTTTTTT	CASSFNTGELFF
once	TRBV6-5	-	TRBJ1-3	TGTGCCAGCAGCCCGTCCGGAAACACCATATATTTT	CASSPSGNTIYF
once	TRBV14	-	TRBJ1-1	TGTGCCAGCAGCCAAGATGGGGGAACTGAAGCTTTCTTT	CASSQDGGTEAFF
-	TRBV30	-	TRBJ1-6	TGTGCCTGGAGATTTCGGAGGGTTTCACCCCTCCACTTT	CAWRFRRVSPLHF
-	TRBV7-9	-	TRBJ2-5	TGTGCCAGCAGCTTAGTAACAGGAATAAGGATAGAGACCCAGTACTTC	CASSLVTGIRIETQYF
-	TRBV5-6	-	TRBJ2-5	TGTGCCAGCAGCTTAAAGTTGGGATGGGAGACCCAGTACTTC	CASSLKLGWETQYF
-	TRBV28	TRBD1	TRBJ1-2	TGTGCCAGCAGACACACCCCCGGACAGGGCTTGGAAAACACCTTC	CASRHTPGQGLENTF
-	TRBV4-3	-	TRBJ1-5	TGCGCCAGCAGCCAAGATAGCAATCAGCCCCAGCATTTT	CASSQDSNQPQHF
-	TRBV7-6	-	TRBJ2-7	TGTGCCAGCAGCTTAGCTCTTACCTCCTACGAGCAGTACTTC	CASSLALTSYEQYF
-	TRBV30	-	TRBJ1-2	TGTGCCTGGAGTACCGGGACCCACTATGGCTACACCTTC	CAWSTGTHYGYTF
-	TRBV30	-	TRBJ2-1	TGTGCCTGGAGTATCGGTATCCACAATGAGCAGTTCTTC	CAWSIGIHNEQFF
-	TRBV7-9	-	TRBJ2-1	TGTGCCAGCAGCTTAGAGTTGGCGGAGCAGTTCTTC	CASSLELAEQFF
-	TRBV11-2	TRBD2	TRBJ2-3	TGTGCCAGCAGCCACATGGGACTAGCGGGAACAGATACGCAGTATTTT	CASSHMGLAGTDTQYF
-	TRBV9	-	TRBJ1-2	TGTGCCAGCAGCGCCTCCCAGGGGCTCGGCTACACCTTC	CASSASQGLGYTF
-	TRBV7-7	-	TRBJ2-3	TGTGCTAGCAGCTTATCCCCGTCTTTAGATACGCAGTATTTT	CASSLSPSLDTQYF
-	TRBV30	TRBD2	TRBJ2-1	TGTGCCTGGAGTACGACTGCCGGGACTAGATGGGGTGAGCAGTTCTTC	CAWSTTAGTRWGEQFF